This T cell receptor beta chain was observed in a study of vaccination effects on CD4 cells after COVID-19 (dated 2022 in TCRdb). Study-level background: Participants received two doses of either the BNT162b2 or the mRNA-1273 mRNA SARS-CoV-2 vaccine. Cultures from other donors in the study were sequenced with the Oncomine TCR Beta short-read assay on an Illumina iSeq 100. SARS-CoV-2 spike-specific CD4+ TCR repertoires were compared before and after mRNA vaccination in COVID-19 convalescent patients and in infection-naive vaccine recipients. A total of ten to eleven COVID-19 convalescent patients and a handful of SARS-CoV-2-naive healthy vaccine recipients were included in the full study. What the work shows at the level of the full study, not this receptor alone: Both infection-induced and vaccine-induced clones contracted markedly at late post-vaccination timepoints, which is consistent with waning T cell responses. Among healthy vaccine recipients, nearly all vaccine-induced clones were SARS-CoV-2 mono-reactive, and only 1 of 255 was cross-reactive with common cold coronaviruses. The study was limited by a small number of convalescent patients and lacked early post-infection timepoints.

Taken from cysteine to phenylalanine, the CDR3 has 13 residues. Only CDR3 DNA remains: 39 bases, in frame from the first base. The germline V gene (reference sequence) provides CDR1 SGHNT and CDR2 YYREEE. Trimming takes 2 bases from V and 3 bases from J, and the germline ends sit 8 bases apart. In the ViraFEST assay, PBMC were stimulated with viral peptide pools, and TCR sequencing was then used to find antigen-specific CD4+ T cell clonotypes based on their expansion. After about 10 days of culture, CD4+ T cells were isolated with the EasySep CD4+ T cell isolation kit. The absence of prior SARS-CoV-2 infection in healthy vaccine recipients was confirmed by negative nucleocapsid antibodies before and after vaccination. Each well held 1.5 million to 2.5 million PBMC cultured in IMDM containing roughly 5% human AB serum, 8 to 10 IU/ml IL-2 and gentamicin, along with around 9.1 ug/ml peptides. Half of the culture medium was replaced with fresh IL-2-containing medium on days 3 and 7. Unless noted otherwise, every peptide stimulation condition was cultured in triplicate wells. Using Ficoll-Paque Plus gradient centrifugation, PBMC were separated from whole blood and then either used fresh or cryopreserved at -140C. The overlapping peptide pools covered the spike proteins of SARS-CoV-2 as well as those of the common cold coronaviruses HCoV-NL63, HCoV-OC43 and HCoV-229E. The QIAamp micro DNA kit was used to extract genomic DNA from the cultured CD4+ T cells.

Libraries were built with the immunoSEQ multiplex PCR assay. TCR beta CDR3 sequencing was performed on DNA from the cultured, isolated CD4+ T cells. The study's processing was this. Non-productive TCR sequences were removed and reads were trimmed to the CDR3 region, keeping CDR3s of at least 7 amino acids. The MANAFEST web app was used to pick out antigen-specific clonotypes by comparing their expansion in peptide wells with that in reference cultures. Positive clones required FDR<0.05 expansion versus reference and all other wells, odds ratio above 5, and frequency above 0.1% in two replicate wells. Clonotypes significantly expanded in SARS-CoV-2 spike wells and in at least one common cold coronavirus spike condition were defined as cross-reactive. CDR3 similarity was assessed by Levenshtein distance using the stringdist R package, and unrooted trees were constructed with ape in R 3.6.1. TCRdb holds this immuneACCESS table with in-frame rearrangements only. Some clones are missing; in checked studies, unresolved V genes explain under half, and the rest has no known cause. V and J calls and clone size are given by that table; D and trimming were obtained from the DNA. Counted in this sample were 65,000 or so clones; 76% of them appeared once. The ten largest clonotypes hold about 3% of the sample.

This clone came up a few times. What antigen it recognizes has not been identified. Base qualities are missing; no much larger clone stands one base away. The specimen comprised CD4+ T cells from PBMCs cultured with HCoV-NL63 spike peptides, sampled before COVID-19 vaccination. The meaning of the sample's cell subset or site label: HCoV-NL63 spike overlapping peptide pool stimulation. The TCR comes from a human donor who received a COVID-19 vaccine. The chain employs TRBV5-4 and TRBJ1-2; a tentative D call is TRBD1 (5 bases match). At the DNA level, the sequence is TGTGCCAGCAGCTTCGGGGGTGACTATGGCTACACCTTC. This is translated as CASSFGGDYGYTF.